What follows are 24 T cell receptor beta chains derived from one specimen sequenced in a study of PD-1 blockade in classical Hodgkin lymphoma. Time point meaning: cycle 4 day 1 (C4D1), after 6 weeks of nivolumab. All patients relapsed after autologous stem cell transplantation, and brentuximab vedotin exposure varied. TCRdb's table, derived via immunoSEQ multiplex PCR, lists solely in-frame clones and lacks some. In the table there are about 38,000 clones, 70% to 85% of which are singletons. The sequenced sample was peripheral blood mononuclear cells (PBMCs), obtained before the fourth cycle of nivolumab. The receptors here all came from a human donor with classical Hodgkin lymphoma.

The gene calls are TRBV28 and TRBJ1-2; tentatively, D is TRBD1 (5 bases). CDR1 and CDR2 from the germline V gene are MDHEN and SYDVKM. This CDR3 is 14 amino acids long. V lost 1 base and J lost 5, with 11 bases in between. The CDR3 protein is CASSLSGTYYGYTF. CDR3 nucleotides: TGTGCCAGCAGTTTATCCGGGACTTATTATGGCTACACCTTC.

This clone ranks as medium-sized. This chain uses TRBV5-6 with TRBJ2-1; possible D gene TRBD2, 6 bases. V lost 0 bases, J lost 9 bases, and 10 bases lay in between. The CDR3 totals 13 residues. Germline lookup yields CDR1 SGHDT and CDR2 YYEEEE. The CDR3 here is CASSLVEGGEQFF. The CDR3 DNA follows: TGTGCCAGCAGCTTGGTAGAGGGAGGTGAGCAGTTCTTC. The entire variable domain, with the rest obtained from reference TRBV5-6 and TRBJ2-1, is as follows: DAGVTQSPTHLIKTRGQQVTLRCSPKSGHDTVSWYQQALGQGPQFIFQYYEEEERQRGNFPDRFSGHQFPNYSSELNVNALLLGDSALYLCASSLVEGGEQFFGPGTRLTVL.

The chain employs TRBV5-1 and TRBJ1-2; no clear D. The ends were cut back, 0 bases at V and 11 bases at J, with 14 bases in the middle. The CDR3 loop spans 13 amino acids. Germline V gives CDR1 SGHRS, CDR2 YFSETQ. CDR3 nucleotide sequence: TGCGCCAGCAGCTTGGGTACAGCCGAAGGGTACACCTTC. Translating it yields CASSLGTAEGYTF.

The J gene is TRBJ2-2, the V gene TRBV6-4; possible D gene TRBD2, 6 bases. The CDR3 is 13 amino acids. V lost 6 bases and J lost 7, with 12 bases in between. Germline CDR1 and CDR2: MRHNA and SNTAGT. The CDR3: CASSTQGGGELFF. CDR3 bases: TGTGCCAGCAGCACCCAGGGAGGCGGGGAGCTGTTTTTT.

The CDR3 reads CASSKSELAYNEQFF. CDR3 coding DNA: TGTGCCAGCAGTAAATCAGAGTTAGCCTACAATGAGCAGTTCTTC. V is TRBV13 and J is TRBJ2-1; D unclear. The length of the CDR3 is 15 residues. Germline V gene sequence: CDR1 PRHDT, CDR2 FYEKMQ (reference sequence). V lost 6 bases to trimming and J lost 2 bases, with 14 bases between them.

V is TRBV7-3 and J is TRBJ1-5; TRBD1 matches at 9 bases. Germline CDR1 SGHTA, CDR2 FQGTGA. This CDR3 has 13 amino acids. J lost 7 bases, V lost 4 bases, and 2 bases had no gene match. CDR3 amino acids: CASSSDRGQPQHF. CDR3 DNA: TGTGCCAGCAGCTCGGACAGGGGACAGCCCCAGCATTTT.

The chain has TRBV19 and TRBJ2-5; tentatively, D is TRBD2 (7 bases). Deletions cut 3 bases from V and 3 bases from J, with 17 bases between. Germline V CDR1 and CDR2: LNHDA, SQIVND (reference sequence). The CDR3 is 16 amino acids. DNA of the CDR3: TGTGCCAGTAGTATGGCTTTACCGGGGGGCAAAGAGACCCAGTACTTC. Translated, it gives CASSMALPGGKETQYF.

V gene TRBV7-2 combines with J gene TRBJ2-5; 11 bases fit TRBD2. This CDR3 contains 17 residues. After removal of 0 bases from V and 5 bases from J, the junction contained 8 bases not matched to a gene. In germline, CDR1 is SGHTA, CDR2 FQGNSA. The CDR3 loop reads CASSLALAGGGFETQYF. The CDR3 DNA sequence: TGTGCCAGCAGCTTAGCCCTAGCGGGGGGAGGGTTTGAGACCCAGTACTTC. Together with reference TRBV7-2 and TRBJ2-5, the CDR3 gives the full variable domain: GAGVSQSPSNKVTEKGKDVELRCDPISGHTALYWYRQSLGQGLEFLIYFQGNSAPDKSGLPSDRFSAERTGGSVSTLTIQRTQQEDSAVYLCASSLALAGGGFETQYFGPGTRLLVL.

The chain is built from TRBV5-1 and TRBJ2-3, with D tentatively TRBD2 (6 bases). The CDR3 consists of 15 residues. Germline loops: CDR1 SGHRS, CDR2 YFSETQ. Trimming removed 0 bases at V and 6 bases at J, with 14 bases between. The CDR3 loop is CASSLVGGLFDTQYF. Here the CDR3 DNA reads TGCGCCAGCAGCTTGGTGGGGGGTCTTTTTGATACGCAGTATTTT.

This clone showed up just a few times. This chain joins TRBV20-1 and TRBJ1-1; D unclear. CDR3 length: 10 residues. CDR1 is DFQATT and CDR2 is SNEGSKA in the germline V gene (reference sequence). The CDR3 region is CSEGRTEAFF. The CDR3 DNA sequence: TGCAGCGAAGGAAGGACTGAAGCTTTCTTT.

This clone has just one count. The chain employs TRBV9 and TRBJ2-7; TRBD1 agrees at 9 bases. Trimming removed 4 bases from V and 4 bases from J; junction bases left unmatched: 9. Germline V gene sequence: CDR1 SGDLS, CDR2 YYNGEE. This CDR3 is 15 amino acids long. The CDR3, as DNA: TGTGCCAGCAGCCCCACCGGGACAGGGCGTTACGAGCAGTACTTC. Its translation: CASSPTGTGRYEQYF.

This clone has more than one count but fewer than ten. V gene TRBV6-4 combines with J gene TRBJ2-2, with no clear D. In germline, CDR1 is MRHNA, CDR2 SNTAGT. The CDR3 spans 13 residues. V lost 0 bases and J 6 bases, leaving 5 bases between the germline ends. CDR3 bases: TGTGCCAGCAGTGACTCGAGCTCCGGGGAGCTGTTTTTT. It specifies CASSDSSSGELFF.

CDR3 DNA sequence: TGTGCCAGCAGTGCGCTCAGGGGGAAGGGCGGCTACACCTTC. The encoded protein is CASSALRGKGGYTF. The rearrangement links TRBV27 to TRBJ1-2; TRBD1 agrees at 7 bases. Germline lookup yields CDR1 MNHEY and CDR2 SMNVEV (reference sequence). Trimming cost V 5 bases and J 8 bases; bases outside gene matches: 11. The CDR3 contains 14 residues.

The V and J genes are TRBV6-5 and TRBJ2-2, with D possibly TRBD2 on 7 matching bases. This CDR3 contains 16 residues. Germline lookup yields CDR1 MNHEY and CDR2 SVGAGI. Trimming cost V 1 base and J 5 bases, with 14 bases left between them. CDR3 region: CASSYFGGAKTGELFF. The CDR3 nucleotides are TGTGCCAGCAGTTACTTTGGGGGGGCAAAAACCGGGGAGCTGTTTTTT.

In this sample, this clone turned up a few times. Other nucleotide sequences in the sample specify the same CDR3. The chain links TRBV27 to TRBJ1-6, with a weak D call TRBD1 (6 bases). The germline V and J ends were trimmed by 3 bases and 6 bases, with 9 bases remaining between them. This CDR3 spans 14 amino acids. Germline V gives CDR1 MNHEY, CDR2 SMNVEV (reference sequence). In nucleotides, the CDR3 is TGTGCCAGCAGTTTCAGGGGAGGTAATTCACCCCTCCACTTT. Translating gives CASSFRGGNSPLHF.

The CDR3 region has the DNA TGTGCCAGCAGCTTAGCGGGATCCCACCCTATGGGGAGTAGCACAGATACGCAGTATTTT. This encodes CASSLAGSHPMGSSTDTQYF. The chain has TRBV7-2 and TRBJ2-3, with D possibly TRBD2 on 5 matching bases. The CDR3 sequence is 20 residues long. With 0 bases removed from V and 0 bases from J, the gap between germline ends came to 22 bases. CDR1 and CDR2 (germline): SGHTA, FQGNSA.

In its sample, this clone was seen a few times. This CDR3 reads CASSSSGGTGELFF. Written as DNA, the CDR3 is TGTGCCAGCAGCTCAAGCGGGGGCACCGGGGAGCTGTTTTTT. The V and J genes are TRBV7-6 and TRBJ2-2; 8 bases agree with TRBD2. Germline lookup yields CDR1 SGHVS and CDR2 FNYEAQ. This CDR3 is 14 amino acids long. The V gene end was trimmed by 4 bases and the J gene end by 4 bases; junction bases not matched to a gene: 2.

V gene TRBV18 combines with J gene TRBJ2-3, with 7 positions matching TRBD1. The V segment lost 4 bases and the J segment 2 bases; nucleotides outside the gene matches: 6. The length of the CDR3 is 15 residues. Germline V gives CDR1 KGHSH, CDR2 LQKENI. CDR3 nucleotides: TGTGCCAGCTCACAAAGACAGGGATCCACAGATACGCAGTATTTT. Its protein is CASSQRQGSTDTQYF.

The chain is built from TRBV5-1 and TRBJ2-7; D assignment may be TRBD1 or TRBD2 (5 bases each). Germline loops: CDR1 SGHRS, CDR2 YFSETQ. Trimming took off 0 bases at V and 2 bases at J, with 9 bases between the two ends. The CDR3 contains 14 residues. CDR3 in amino acids: CASSLVGTPYEQYF. For the CDR3, the DNA is TGCGCCAGCAGCTTGGTAGGGACCCCCTACGAGCAGTACTTC. Supplemented by reference TRBV5-1 and TRBJ2-7, the full variable domain reads KAGVTQTPRYLIKTRGQQVTLSCSPISGHRSVSWYQQTPGQGLQFLFEYFSETQRNKGNFPGRFSGRQFSNSRSEMNVSTLELGDSALYLCASSLVGTPYEQYFGPGTRLTVT.

The genes are TRBV7-6 and TRBJ1-6; 8 bases agree with TRBD1. The CDR3 is 16 amino acids. The J segment lost 9 bases and the V segment lost 2 bases, leaving 9 bases of the junction unmatched. CDR1 is SGHVS, CDR2 FNYEAQ, per germline. CDR3 nucleotide sequence: TGTGCCAGCAGCTTAACCCACAGGGGGTTAAGTTCACCCCTCCACTTT. Translating gives CASSLTHRGLSSPLHF. The full variable domain, with the rest looked up from reference TRBV7-6 and TRBJ1-6, is GAGVSQSPRYKVTKRGQDVALRCDPISGHVSLYWYRQALGQGPEFLTYFNYEAQQDKSGLPNDRFSAERPEGSISTLTIQRTEQRDSAMYRCASSLTHRGLSSPLHFGNGTRLTVT.

In nucleotides, the CDR3 is TGTGCCAGCAGCTTACCGGCAGTCTCTGGAAACACCATATATTTT. Translation: CASSLPAVSGNTIYF. J is TRBJ1-3 and V is TRBV11-2; unclear D gene. Germline lookup yields CDR1 SGHAT and CDR2 FQNNGV. V was shortened by 2 bases and J by 0 bases, with 8 bases between the two germline ends. This CDR3 is built from 15 residues.

A single count supports this clone. The V gene is TRBV27, the J gene TRBJ2-7; the match to TRBD1 covers 11 bases. Per the germline V gene, CDR1 is MNHEY and CDR2 is SMNVEV (reference sequence). V dropped 5 bases and J dropped 5; count of bases not matched to a gene: 8. The length of the CDR3 is 15 residues. CDR3 sequence reads: CASSRSGQGAHEQYF. The CDR3 region has the DNA TGTGCCAGCAGTCGCTCCGGACAGGGGGCACACGAGCAGTACTTC.

This clone was observed a handful of times. The rearrangement links TRBV5-6 to TRBJ1-6; D ambiguous. The CDR3 is made up of 11 amino acids. Germline V lookup: CDR1 SGHDT, CDR2 YYEEEE. The ends were cut back, 4 bases at V and 5 bases at J, with 1 base in the middle. CDR3 protein: CASSNNSPLHF. As DNA, the CDR3 is TGTGCCAGCAGCAATAATTCACCCCTCCACTTT.

This clone was counted a few times. At one end the junction does not follow the germline gene, possibly because of a read error. The chain links TRBV7-2 to TRBJ2-3, with 10 bases that match TRBD2. CDR3 length equals 15 residues. The V gene's germline CDR1 is SGHTA and CDR2 FQGNSA. Here the CDR3 reads CASSLAGANTDTQYF. In nucleotides, the CDR3 is TGTGCCAGCAGCCTAGCGGGGGCGAACACAGATACGCAGTATTTT.